The 32 T cell receptor beta chains below come from one sample, sequenced in a study of control samples from healthy donors and cancer patients. Produced via immunoSEQ multiplex PCR; TCRdb's table is partial and in-frame only. The sample consists of over 150,000 clones, nearly 96% of them appearing once. Sequencing input: blood. The receptors here all came from a woman in her 30s in good health.

The CDR3 nucleotides are TGCGCCAGCCTGGGGGGGGCGAGCTCCTACAATGAGCAGTTCTTC. Translating it yields CASLGGASSYNEQFF. The chain employs TRBV10-1 and TRBJ2-1; TRBD2 might be the D (7 bases). The V and J ends lost 8 bases and 0 bases respectively, with 14 bases between them. Germline V CDR1 and CDR2: WNHNN, SYGVQD (reference sequence). The CDR3 has 15 residues.

CDR3 loop: CAISDPTGASGNTIYF. The CDR3 DNA reads as TGTGCCATCAGTGATCCCACAGGGGCCTCTGGAAACACCATATATTTT. The rearrangement links TRBV10-3 to TRBJ1-3; the match to TRBD1 covers 7 bases. The germline gives CDR1 ENHRY, CDR2 SYGVKD. The V segment lost 3 bases and the J segment 0 bases; nucleotides outside the gene matches: 5. This CDR3 region has 16 residues.

This chain uses TRBV9 with TRBJ1-1; tentative D call: TRBD1 (5 bases). CDR3 length equals 14 residues. The V end lost 2 bases, the J end lost 4 bases, and 12 bases lay between the germline ends. Germline V gene data show CDR1 as SGDLS and CDR2 as YYNGEE. The CDR3 sequence is CASSVGGGVTEAFF. For the CDR3, the DNA is TGTGCCAGCAGCGTCGGGGGAGGGGTCACTGAAGCTTTCTTT.

The genes are TRBV19 and TRBJ1-2; D remains ambiguous. Germline V lookup: CDR1 LNHDA, CDR2 SQIVND (reference sequence). V was cut by 7 bases and J by 0 bases, with 21 bases left in between. The CDR3 has 17 amino acids. CDR3 DNA sequence: TGTGCCAGTAATCGAACCCCCTCGCCGGCAGCTAACTATGGCTACACCTTC. Translating gives CASNRTPSPAANYGYTF.

The chain recombines TRBV5-4 with TRBJ1-6, with D perhaps matching TRBD1 (6 bases). This CDR3 spans 16 amino acids. V was shortened by 2 bases and J by 6 bases, with 15 bases between the two germline ends. Germline assignment: CDR1 SGHNT and CDR2 YYREEE (reference sequence). CDR3 sequence reads: CASSFGGQGPNSPLHF. CDR3 DNA: TGTGCCAGCAGCTTTGGGGGGCAGGGTCCTAATTCACCCCTCCACTTT.

The rearrangement joins TRBV3-1 (or the pseudogene TRBV3-2) to TRBJ1-4; no firm D call. V shed 2 bases and J shed 2 bases, with 6 bases lying between them. This CDR3 region has 14 residues. Germline V gives CDR1 LGHDT, CDR2 YNNKEL (reference sequence). This chain's CDR3 is CASSQRRTNEKLFF. As DNA, the CDR3 is TGTGCCAGCAGCCAAAGACGCACTAATGAAAAACTGTTTTTT.

The rearrangement links TRBV27 to TRBJ2-5, with 14 nucleotides matching TRBD2. V was clipped by 5 bases and J by 4 bases; unmatched bases: 6. Germline assignment: CDR1 MNHEY and CDR2 SMNVEV (reference sequence). The CDR3 contains 16 residues. In DNA form, the CDR3 reads TGTGCCAGCAGTCCCCGACTAGCGGGAGGGGGAGAGACCCAGTACTTC. It yields the protein CASSPRLAGGGETQYF.

The rearrangement uses TRBV5-1 and TRBJ2-2; the D is unclear. Germline-derived CDR1 and CDR2 are SGHRS and YFSETQ. Trimming stripped 1 base from V and 0 bases from J, with 10 bases between. The CDR3 loop spans 16 amino acids. In DNA, the CDR3 is TGCGCCAGCAGCTTGTCGGTCGGAACGAACACCGGGGAGCTGTTTTTT. As protein: CASSLSVGTNTGELFF.

The chain uses TRBV6-2 or TRBV6-3 and TRBJ2-1, with 9 positions matching TRBD2. CDR3 length equals 17 residues. The germline gives CDR1 MNHEY, CDR2 SVGEGT. Losses at the gene ends were 4 bases for V and 8 bases for J; bases not matched to a gene: 15. The CDR3 region is CASSSPSSAGGPHEQFF. For the CDR3, the DNA is TGTGCCAGCAGTTCCCCGTCTTCGGCGGGAGGGCCCCATGAGCAGTTCTTC.

V usage is TRBV28 and J usage is TRBJ1-2; D unclear. With 6 bases removed from V and 3 bases from J, the gap between germline ends came to 23 bases. This CDR3 spans 17 amino acids. Per germline, CDR1 MDHEN and CDR2 SYDVKM. The CDR3 loop reads CASSRSRPSGIHYGYTF. The CDR3, as DNA: TGTGCCAGCAGCCGCTCTCGGCCCTCCGGGATCCACTATGGCTACACCTTC.

About this clone: At one of its ends the junction is not consistent with the germline gene, which may arise from a read error. This chain connects TRBV6-5 to TRBJ1-1, with TRBD1 matching over 11 bases. This CDR3 comprises 14 residues. Germline V gene lookup returns CDR1 MNHEY and CDR2 SVGAGI. CDR3 residues: CACSRTGGKTEAFF. The DNA for the CDR3 is TGTGCCTGCAGTAGGACAGGGGGCAAGACTGAAGCTTTCTTT.

The count of this clone is one. The gene calls are TRBV19 and TRBJ2-1; TRBD2 aligns across 10 bases. The CDR3 has 17 residues. Trimming removed 3 bases from V and 9 bases from J; junction bases left unmatched: 14. Germline V gene data show CDR1 as LNHDA and CDR2 as SQIVND (reference sequence). CDR3 coding DNA: TGTGCCAGTAGTATCCTTGAGGTAGCGGGAGGAAGGAGTGAGCAGTTCTTC. Encoded protein: CASSILEVAGGRSEQFF.

The CDR3 sequence: CASSQDFSGQGMGSNQPQHF. As DNA, the CDR3 is TGCGCCAGCAGCCAAGATTTCTCGGGACAGGGGATGGGTAGCAATCAGCCCCAGCATTTT. The chain has TRBV4-1 and TRBJ1-5; 10 nucleotides align to TRBD1. CDR3 size: 20 residues. After removal of 0 bases from V and 0 bases from J, the junction contained 11 bases not matched to a gene. Germline-derived CDR1 and CDR2 are MGHRA and YSYEKL.

DNA of the CDR3: TGCGCCAGCAGCTCAACAACCGGGACAGGAAATTCACCCCTCCACTTT. Amino acid sequence: CASSSTTGTGNSPLHF. The rearrangement joins TRBV5-1 to TRBJ1-6; 8 bases agree with TRBD1. V lost 3 bases to trimming and J lost 7 bases; unmatched junction nucleotides: 9. The V gene's germline CDR1 is SGHRS and CDR2 YFSETQ. The CDR3 is 16 residues long. Based on the CDR3 plus reference TRBV5-1 and TRBJ1-6, the full variable domain is KAGVTQTPRYLIKTRGQQVTLSCSPISGHRSVSWYQQTPGQGLQFLFEYFSETQRNKGNFPGRFSGRQFSNSRSEMNVSTLELGDSALYLCASSSTTGTGNSPLHFGNGTRLTVT.

The rearrangement joins TRBV6-5 to TRBJ2-1, with D tentatively TRBD2 (6 bases). CDR3 size: 13 residues. V dropped 11 bases and J dropped 9 bases, with 20 bases sitting between them. Germline CDR1 and CDR2: MNHEY and SVGAGI. Written as DNA, the CDR3 is TGTGCCTCCTCCGGGACTCCCCAGGCTGAGCAGTTCTTC. Translating gives CASSGTPQAEQFF.

The V and J genes are TRBV2 and TRBJ1-4; no definite D call. The CDR3 extends over 15 amino acids. The V and J ends lost 1 base and 8 bases respectively, with 14 bases between them. CDR1 is SNHLY, CDR2 FYNNEI, per germline. CDR3 nucleotide sequence: TGTGCCAGCAGTGAAGTGATGGGAGTACGCGAAAAACTGTTTTTT. Amino acids: CASSEVMGVREKLFF.

The chain uses TRBV5-1 and TRBJ2-7, with 10 positions matching TRBD1. The CDR3 is made up of 15 amino acids. The V and J ends lost 4 bases and 3 bases, in that order; junction bases with no gene match: 7. The V gene's germline CDR1 is SGHRS and CDR2 YFSETQ. CDR3: CASSTDRGLGYEQYF. Here the CDR3 DNA reads TGCGCCAGCAGCACCGACAGGGGGCTCGGCTACGAGCAGTACTTC. The full variable domain, completed using reference TRBV5-1 and TRBJ2-7, is KAGVTQTPRYLIKTRGQQVTLSCSPISGHRSVSWYQQTPGQGLQFLFEYFSETQRNKGNFPGRFSGRQFSNSRSEMNVSTLELGDSALYLCASSTDRGLGYEQYFGPGTRLTVT.

This rearrangement joins TRBV5-5 to TRBJ1-3, with a tentative D call TRBD1 (5 bases). This CDR3 has 16 residues. The germline V and J ends were trimmed by 1 base and 2 bases, with 13 bases remaining between them. CDR1 is SGHKS, CDR2 YYEKEE, per germline (reference sequence). The CDR3 here is CASSLFPGQTGNTIYF. The CDR3, as DNA: TGTGCCAGCAGCTTGTTTCCAGGGCAAACTGGAAACACCATATATTTT. Combining the CDR3 with reference TRBV5-5 and TRBJ1-3 gives the whole variable domain DAGVTQSPTHLIKTRGQQVTLRCSPISGHKSVSWYQQVLGQGPQFIFQYYEKEERGRGNFPDRFSARQFPNYSSELNVNALLLGDSALYLCASSLFPGQTGNTIYFGEGSWLTVV.

The chain uses TRBV7-9 and TRBJ2-6, with D possibly TRBD1 on 6 matching bases. Looked up from germline, CDR1 is SEHNR and CDR2 is FQNEAQ (reference sequence). The ends were cut back, 4 bases at V and 4 bases at J, with 14 bases in the middle. The CDR3 totals 16 residues. The CDR3 region is CASSWIRGPGANVLTF. CDR3 DNA: TGTGCCAGCAGCTGGATCAGGGGTCCCGGGGCCAACGTCCTGACTTTC. The entire variable domain, with the rest obtained from reference TRBV7-9 and TRBJ2-6, is as follows: DTGVSQNPRHKITKRGQNVTFRCDPISEHNRLYWYRQTLGQGPEFLTYFQNEAQLEKSRLLSDRFSAERPKGSFSTLEIQRTEQGDSAMYLCASSWIRGPGANVLTFGAGSRLTVL.

The gene calls are TRBV18 and TRBJ1-2; no clear D. This CDR3 is built from 13 residues. With 2 bases removed from V and 4 bases from J, the gap between germline ends came to 8 bases. The germline gives CDR1 KGHSH, CDR2 LQKENI. The CDR3 sequence is CASSPKAFYGYTF. The CDR3, as DNA: TGTGCCAGCTCACCAAAGGCCTTCTATGGCTACACCTTC.

This clone was detected only a few times. The chain links TRBV30 to TRBJ1-3; 11 bases are shared with TRBD1. CDR1 is GTSNPN and CDR2 is SVGIG in the germline V gene (reference sequence). V lost 3 bases and J lost 0; bases outside the gene matches: 4. The CDR3 is 16 amino acids. The CDR3 reads CAWRRTGGGSGNTIYF. The CDR3 bases are TGTGCCTGGAGAAGGACAGGGGGCGGCTCTGGAAACACCATATATTTT. The variable domain in full, completed from reference TRBV30 and TRBJ1-3, reads SQTIHQWPATLVQPVGSPLSLECTVEGTSNPNLYWYRQAAGRGLQLLFYSVGIGQISSEVPQNLSASRPQDRQFILSSKKLLLSDSGFYLCAWRRTGGGSGNTIYFGEGSWLTVV.

V and J are TRBV2 and TRBJ2-2; 14 bases agree with TRBD2. This CDR3 has 17 amino acids. Looked up from germline, CDR1 is SNHLY and CDR2 is FYNNEI. The V and J ends lost 4 bases and 7 bases, in that order; junction bases with no gene match: 8. CDR3 DNA sequence: TGTGCCAGCAGTGGGACTGGGACTAGCGGGAGTCTCGGGGAGCTGTTTTTT. Protein: CASSGTGTSGSLGELFF.

Here the CDR3 DNA reads TGTGCCAGCACCCTTTTAGGGGCGCAAGAGACCCAGTACTTC. It codes for CASTLLGAQETQYF. The J gene is TRBJ2-5, the V gene TRBV2; possibly TRBD1 for D (5 bases). V dropped 7 bases and J dropped 2 bases, with 14 bases sitting between them. The CDR3 covers 14 residues. Germline CDR1 and CDR2: SNHLY and FYNNEI.

In DNA form, the CDR3 reads TGTGCCAGCAGCTTAGACGGCAAGTATGGCTACACCTTC. It specifies CASSLDGKYGYTF. The gene calls are TRBV7-9 and TRBJ1-2; D gene unclear. The length of the CDR3 is 13 residues. V was trimmed by 1 base and J by 5 bases, leaving 8 bases between them. The germline gives CDR1 SEHNR, CDR2 FQNEAQ (reference sequence).

The chain joins TRBV6-5 to TRBJ2-3; D remains ambiguous. CDR1 is MNHEY and CDR2 is SVGAGI in the germline V gene. With 3 bases removed from V and 1 base from J, the gap between germline ends came to 14 bases. CDR3 size: 16 residues. CDR3 bases: TGTGCCAGCAGTTATCGGCGGTTCTCCGGCACAGATACGCAGTATTTT. It codes for CASSYRRFSGTDTQYF.

The CDR3 nucleotides read TGCGCCAGCAGCCAAGATCCCTACTCCTATACGCAGTATTTT. The encoded protein is CASSQDPYSYTQYF. This rearrangement joins TRBV4-1 to TRBJ2-3; no firm D call. V lost 0 bases and J lost 7, with 11 bases in between. The V gene's germline CDR1 is MGHRA and CDR2 YSYEKL. This CDR3 region has 14 residues.

The chain joins TRBV10-3 to TRBJ2-4; 7 nucleotides match TRBD2. Germline CDR1 ENHRY, CDR2 SYGVKD. CDR3 length: 12 amino acids. Trimming cost V 8 bases and J 7 bases; bases outside gene matches: 5. The CDR3 coding sequence is TGTGCCATCTCCGGGGGGTCCAACATTCAGTACTTC. It translates to CAISGGSNIQYF.

V usage is TRBV15 and J usage is TRBJ1-2; 9 bases are a match to TRBD1. Germline CDR1 is LNHNV and CDR2 is YYDKDF (reference sequence). V lost 1 base, J lost 9 bases, and 12 bases stayed unmatched. The CDR3 runs to 16 residues. For the CDR3, the DNA is TGTGCCACCAGCAGAGGCTATACAGGGGGCGCGGACCGCTACACCTTC. This gives the protein CATSRGYTGGADRYTF.

This clone has just one count. J is TRBJ2-7 and V is TRBV11-3, with unresolved D. Germline assignment: CDR1 SGHNT and CDR2 YENEEA. CDR3 length: 14 residues. V was shortened by 1 base and J by 6 bases, with 13 bases between the two germline ends. The CDR3 DNA sequence: TGTGCCAGCAGCTTAGGTCCCTTGGCTAGCGAGCAGTACTTC. Its protein is CASSLGPLASEQYF.

This sequence joins TRBV6-5 and TRBJ1-4; TRBD1 might be the D (6 bases). Germline-derived CDR1 and CDR2 are MNHEY and SVGAGI. V gave up 6 bases and J gave up 8 bases, with 19 bases separating them. The CDR3 consists of 15 residues. CDR3 region: CASSSPGEGEEKLFF. The CDR3 DNA reads as TGTGCCAGCAGCTCCCCCGGGGAGGGGGAGGAAAAACTGTTTTTT.

The chain employs TRBV7-9 and TRBJ2-1, with TRBD1 as a possible D gene (6 bases). This CDR3 comprises 16 residues. Germline V CDR1 and CDR2: SEHNR, FQNEAQ (reference sequence). V gave up 5 bases and J gave up 7 bases, with 21 bases separating them. CDR3 nucleotide sequence: TGTGCCAGCAGCCCCCCTGGGGGCGCGGTAAAAAATGAGCAGTTCTTC. Translation gives CASSPPGGAVKNEQFF.

V and J are TRBV3-1 (or the pseudogene TRBV3-2) and TRBJ1-4; D is undetermined. The CDR3 runs to 15 residues. V was shortened by 1 base and J by 0 bases, with 6 bases between the two germline ends. Per the germline V gene, CDR1 is LGHDT and CDR2 is YNNKEL (reference sequence). CDR3 sequence (DNA): TGTGCCAGCAGCCAAGGTCCCACAACTAATGAAAAACTGTTTTTT. It yields the protein CASSQGPTTNEKLFF.